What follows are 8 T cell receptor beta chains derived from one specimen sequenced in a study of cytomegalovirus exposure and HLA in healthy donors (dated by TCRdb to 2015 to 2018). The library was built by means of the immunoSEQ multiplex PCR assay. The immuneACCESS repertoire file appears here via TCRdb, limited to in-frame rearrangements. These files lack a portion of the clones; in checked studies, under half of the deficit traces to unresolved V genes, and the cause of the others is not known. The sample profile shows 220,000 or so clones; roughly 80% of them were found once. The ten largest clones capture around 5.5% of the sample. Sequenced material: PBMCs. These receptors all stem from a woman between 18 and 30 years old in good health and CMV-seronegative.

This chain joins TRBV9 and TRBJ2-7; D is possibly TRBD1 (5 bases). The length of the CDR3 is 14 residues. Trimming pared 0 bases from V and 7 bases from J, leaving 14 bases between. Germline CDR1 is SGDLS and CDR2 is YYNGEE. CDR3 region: CASSVEALRGEQYF. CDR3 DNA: TGTGCCAGCAGCGTAGAGGCACTAAGGGGAGAGCAGTACTTC.

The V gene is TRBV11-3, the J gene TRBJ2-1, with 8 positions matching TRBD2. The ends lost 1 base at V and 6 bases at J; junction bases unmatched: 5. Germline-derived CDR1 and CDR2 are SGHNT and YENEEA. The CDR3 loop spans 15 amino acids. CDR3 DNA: TGTGCCAGCAGCTTAGGTCCGGCGGGGGGCAATGAGCAGTTCTTC. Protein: CASSLGPAGGNEQFF.

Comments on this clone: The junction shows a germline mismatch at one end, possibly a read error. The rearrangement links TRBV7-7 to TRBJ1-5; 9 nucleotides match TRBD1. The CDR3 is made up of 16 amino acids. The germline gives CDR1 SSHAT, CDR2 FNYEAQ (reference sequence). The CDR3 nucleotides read TGTGCTAGCAGCTCAGTCCGGGACAGGGACAATCAGCCCCAGCATTTT. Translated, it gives CASSSVRDRDNQPQHF.

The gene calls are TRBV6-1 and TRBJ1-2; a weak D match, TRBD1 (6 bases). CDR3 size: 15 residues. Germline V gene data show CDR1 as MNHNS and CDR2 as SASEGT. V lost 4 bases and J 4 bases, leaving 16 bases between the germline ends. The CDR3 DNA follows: TGTGCCAGCAGTGCAGATCAACAGGGTGCCTATGGCTACACCTTC. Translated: CASSADQQGAYGYTF.

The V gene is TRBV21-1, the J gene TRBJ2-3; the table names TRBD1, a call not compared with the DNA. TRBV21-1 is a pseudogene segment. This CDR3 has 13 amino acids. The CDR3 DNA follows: TGTGCCAGCAGCAAGGGACAGACAGATACGCAGTATTTT. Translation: CASSKGQTDTQYF.

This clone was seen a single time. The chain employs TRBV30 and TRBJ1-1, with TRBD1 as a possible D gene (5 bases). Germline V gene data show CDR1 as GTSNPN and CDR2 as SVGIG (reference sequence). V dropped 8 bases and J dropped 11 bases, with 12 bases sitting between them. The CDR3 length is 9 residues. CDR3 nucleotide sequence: TGTGCCGGGGGGGTGAGGGCTTTCTTT. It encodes CAGGVRAFF. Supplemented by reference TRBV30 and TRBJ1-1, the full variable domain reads SQTIHQWPATLVQPVGSPLSLECTVEGTSNPNLYWYRQAAGRGLQLLFYSVGIGQISSEVPQNLSASRPQDRQFILSSKKLLLSDSGFYLCAGGVRAFFGQGTRLTVV.

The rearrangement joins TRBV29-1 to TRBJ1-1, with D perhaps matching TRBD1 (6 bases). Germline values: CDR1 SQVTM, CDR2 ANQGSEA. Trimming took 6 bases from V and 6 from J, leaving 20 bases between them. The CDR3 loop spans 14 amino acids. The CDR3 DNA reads TGCAGCGTCGTCGGGACACTGCTTAACTCTGAAGCTTTCTTT. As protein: CSVVGTLLNSEAFF.

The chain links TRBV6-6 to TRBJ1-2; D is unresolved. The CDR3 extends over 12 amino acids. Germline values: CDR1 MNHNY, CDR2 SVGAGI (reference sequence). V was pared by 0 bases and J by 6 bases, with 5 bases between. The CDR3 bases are TGTGCCAGCAGTTACTCAGGGAATGGCTACACCTTC. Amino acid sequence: CASSYSGNGYTF.